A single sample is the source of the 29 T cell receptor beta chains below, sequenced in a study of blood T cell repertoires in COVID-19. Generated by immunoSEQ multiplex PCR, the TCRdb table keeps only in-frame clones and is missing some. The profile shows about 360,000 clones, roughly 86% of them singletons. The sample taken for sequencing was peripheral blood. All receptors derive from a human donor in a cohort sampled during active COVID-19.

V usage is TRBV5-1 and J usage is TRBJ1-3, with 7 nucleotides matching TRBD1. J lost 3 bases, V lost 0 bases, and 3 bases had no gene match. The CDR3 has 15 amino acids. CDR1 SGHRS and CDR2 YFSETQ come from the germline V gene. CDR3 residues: CASSLGGQRGNTIYF. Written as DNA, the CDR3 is TGCGCCAGCAGCTTGGGGGGACAGCGTGGAAACACCATATATTTT.

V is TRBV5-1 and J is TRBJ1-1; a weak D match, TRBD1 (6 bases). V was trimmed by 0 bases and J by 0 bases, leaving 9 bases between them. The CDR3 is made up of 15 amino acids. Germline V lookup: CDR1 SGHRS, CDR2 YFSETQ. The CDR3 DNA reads TGCGCCAGCAGCTTGGGTGGACAGATGAACACTGAAGCTTTCTTT. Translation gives CASSLGGQMNTEAFF. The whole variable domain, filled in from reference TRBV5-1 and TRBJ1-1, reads KAGVTQTPRYLIKTRGQQVTLSCSPISGHRSVSWYQQTPGQGLQFLFEYFSETQRNKGNFPGRFSGRQFSNSRSEMNVSTLELGDSALYLCASSLGGQMNTEAFFGQGTRLTVV.

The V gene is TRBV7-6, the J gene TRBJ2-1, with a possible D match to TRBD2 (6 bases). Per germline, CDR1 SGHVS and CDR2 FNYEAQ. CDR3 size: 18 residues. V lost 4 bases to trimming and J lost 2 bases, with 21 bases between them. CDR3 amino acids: CASSSGPGRPSAYNEQFF. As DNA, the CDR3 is TGTGCCAGCAGCTCAGGGCCAGGGAGACCTAGCGCCTACAATGAGCAGTTCTTC.

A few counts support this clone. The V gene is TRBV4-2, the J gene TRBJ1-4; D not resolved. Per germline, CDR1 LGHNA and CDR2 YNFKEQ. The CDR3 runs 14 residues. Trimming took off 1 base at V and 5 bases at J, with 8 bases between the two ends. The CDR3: CASSQVTENEKLFF. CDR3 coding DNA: TGTGCCAGCAGCCAAGTCACGGAGAATGAAAAACTGTTTTTT.

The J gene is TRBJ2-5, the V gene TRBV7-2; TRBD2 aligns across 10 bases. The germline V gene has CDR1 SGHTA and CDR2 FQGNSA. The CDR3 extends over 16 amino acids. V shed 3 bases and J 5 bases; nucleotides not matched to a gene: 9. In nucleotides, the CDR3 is TGTGCCAGCAGCTTGTTAAGCGGGAGGGGGGGTGAGACCCAGTACTTC. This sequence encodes CASSLLSGRGGETQYF.

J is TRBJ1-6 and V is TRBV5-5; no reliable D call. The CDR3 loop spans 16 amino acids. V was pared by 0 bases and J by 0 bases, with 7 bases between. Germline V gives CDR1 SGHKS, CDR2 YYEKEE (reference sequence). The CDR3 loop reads CASSLGLSSYNSPLHF. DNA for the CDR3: TGTGCCAGCAGCTTGGGTCTTAGCTCCTATAATTCACCCCTCCACTTT.

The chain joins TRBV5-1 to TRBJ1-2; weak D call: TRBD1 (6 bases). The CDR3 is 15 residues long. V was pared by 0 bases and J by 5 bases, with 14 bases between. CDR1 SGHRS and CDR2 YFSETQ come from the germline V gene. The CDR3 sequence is CASSLEGAGVYGYTF. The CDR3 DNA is TGCGCCAGCAGCTTGGAGGGCGCAGGGGTGTATGGCTACACCTTC.

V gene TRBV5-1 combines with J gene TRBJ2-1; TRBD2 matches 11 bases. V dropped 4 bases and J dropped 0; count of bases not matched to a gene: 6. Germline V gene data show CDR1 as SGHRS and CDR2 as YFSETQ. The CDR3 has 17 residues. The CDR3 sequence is CASSPRTSGRSYNEQFF. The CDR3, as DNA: TGCGCCAGCAGCCCACGGACTAGCGGGCGCTCCTACAATGAGCAGTTCTTC.

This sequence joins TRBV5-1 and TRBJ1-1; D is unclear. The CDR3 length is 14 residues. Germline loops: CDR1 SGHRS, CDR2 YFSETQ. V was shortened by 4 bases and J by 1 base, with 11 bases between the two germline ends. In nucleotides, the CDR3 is TGCGCCAGCAGCCCAACAGTACAGAACACTGAAGCTTTCTTT. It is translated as CASSPTVQNTEAFF. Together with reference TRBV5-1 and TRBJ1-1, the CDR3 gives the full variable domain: KAGVTQTPRYLIKTRGQQVTLSCSPISGHRSVSWYQQTPGQGLQFLFEYFSETQRNKGNFPGRFSGRQFSNSRSEMNVSTLELGDSALYLCASSPTVQNTEAFFGQGTRLTVV.

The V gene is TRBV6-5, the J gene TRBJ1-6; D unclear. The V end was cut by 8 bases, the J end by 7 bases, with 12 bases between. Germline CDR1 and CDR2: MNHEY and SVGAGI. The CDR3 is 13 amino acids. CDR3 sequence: CASHQRRNSPLHF. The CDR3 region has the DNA TGTGCCAGCCATCAGCGCCGGAATTCACCCCTCCACTTT.

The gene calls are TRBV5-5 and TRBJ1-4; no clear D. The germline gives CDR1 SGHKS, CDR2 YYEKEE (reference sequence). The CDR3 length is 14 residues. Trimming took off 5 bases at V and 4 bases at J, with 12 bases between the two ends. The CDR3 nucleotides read TGTGCCAGCAGAAAGGAGGCGGGTAATGAAAAACTGTTTTTT. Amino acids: CASRKEAGNEKLFF. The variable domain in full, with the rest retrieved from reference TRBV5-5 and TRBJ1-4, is DAGVTQSPTHLIKTRGQQVTLRCSPISGHKSVSWYQQVLGQGPQFIFQYYEKEERGRGNFPDRFSARQFPNYSSELNVNALLLGDSALYLCASRKEAGNEKLFFGSGTQLSVL.

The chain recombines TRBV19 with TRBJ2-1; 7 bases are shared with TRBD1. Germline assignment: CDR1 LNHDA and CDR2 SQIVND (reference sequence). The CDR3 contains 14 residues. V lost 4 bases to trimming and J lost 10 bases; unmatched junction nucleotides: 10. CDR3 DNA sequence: TGTGCCAGTAGTACCTCCCGGGACAGCGGCGAGCAGTTCTTC. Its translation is CASSTSRDSGEQFF.

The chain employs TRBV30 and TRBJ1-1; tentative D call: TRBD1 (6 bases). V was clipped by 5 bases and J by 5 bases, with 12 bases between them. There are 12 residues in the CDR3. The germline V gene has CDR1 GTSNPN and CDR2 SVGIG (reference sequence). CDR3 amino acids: CAWDEGGTEAFF. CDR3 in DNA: TGTGCCTGGGATGAGGGGGGGACTGAAGCTTTCTTT.

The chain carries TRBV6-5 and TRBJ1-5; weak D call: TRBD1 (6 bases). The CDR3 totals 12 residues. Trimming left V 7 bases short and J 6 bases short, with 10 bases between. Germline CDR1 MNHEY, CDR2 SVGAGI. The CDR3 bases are TGTGCCAGCACCCAGGGGATTCAGCCCCAGCATTTT. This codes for CASTQGIQPQHF.

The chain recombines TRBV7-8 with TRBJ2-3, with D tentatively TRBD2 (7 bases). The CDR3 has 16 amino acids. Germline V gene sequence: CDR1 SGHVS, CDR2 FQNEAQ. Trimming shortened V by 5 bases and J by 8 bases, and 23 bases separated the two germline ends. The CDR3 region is CASSLGAGGGARTQYF. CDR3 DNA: TGTGCCAGCAGCCTTGGGGCCGGTGGGGGGGCCCGTACGCAGTATTTT.

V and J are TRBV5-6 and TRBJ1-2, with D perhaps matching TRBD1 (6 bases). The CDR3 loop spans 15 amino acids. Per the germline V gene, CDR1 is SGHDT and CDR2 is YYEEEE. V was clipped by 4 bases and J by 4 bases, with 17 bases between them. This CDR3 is CASSGGRGLIYGYTF. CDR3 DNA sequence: TGTGCCAGCAGCGGAGGGCGGGGGCTAATCTATGGCTACACCTTC. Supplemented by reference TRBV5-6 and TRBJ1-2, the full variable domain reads DAGVTQSPTHLIKTRGQQVTLRCSPKSGHDTVSWYQQALGQGPQFIFQYYEEEERQRGNFPDRFSGHQFPNYSSELNVNALLLGDSALYLCASSGGRGLIYGYTFGSGTRLTVV.

This chain's CDR3 is CASSFYYLPTETQYF. DNA of the CDR3: TGTGCCAGCAGTTTTTACTACCTCCCGACAGAGACCCAGTACTTC. The chain links TRBV28 to TRBJ2-5, with D uncertain. The V end lost 3 bases, the J end lost 4 bases, and 15 bases lay between the germline ends. Germline lookup yields CDR1 MDHEN and CDR2 SYDVKM. This CDR3 region has 15 residues.

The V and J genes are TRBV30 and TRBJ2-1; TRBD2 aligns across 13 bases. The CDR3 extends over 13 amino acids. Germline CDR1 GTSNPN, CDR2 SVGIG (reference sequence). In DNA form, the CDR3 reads TGTGGGACTAGCGGGGGTTACTACAATGAGCAGTTCTTC. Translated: CGTSGGYYNEQFF.

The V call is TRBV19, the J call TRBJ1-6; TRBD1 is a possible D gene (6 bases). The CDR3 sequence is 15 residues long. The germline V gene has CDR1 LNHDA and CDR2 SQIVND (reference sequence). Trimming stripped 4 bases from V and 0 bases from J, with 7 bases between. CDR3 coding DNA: TGTGCCAGTAGTACAGGGGTCTCCTATAATTCACCCCTCCACTTT. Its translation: CASSTGVSYNSPLHF.

CDR3 protein: CASSLDSNEQFF. CDR3 bases: TGTGCCAGCAGCTTAGATAGTAATGAGCAGTTCTTC. The gene calls are TRBV11-3 and TRBJ2-1; D uncertain. CDR1 and CDR2 (germline): SGHNT, YENEEA. The CDR3 spans 12 residues. V shed 0 bases and J shed 7 bases, with 4 bases lying between them. The full variable domain, rest sourced from reference TRBV11-3 and TRBJ2-1, is EAGVVQSPRYKIIEKKQPVAFWCNPISGHNTLYWYLQNLGQGPELLIRYENEEAVDDSQLPKDRFSAERLKGVDSTLKIQPAELGDSAVYLCASSLDSNEQFFGPGTRLTVL.

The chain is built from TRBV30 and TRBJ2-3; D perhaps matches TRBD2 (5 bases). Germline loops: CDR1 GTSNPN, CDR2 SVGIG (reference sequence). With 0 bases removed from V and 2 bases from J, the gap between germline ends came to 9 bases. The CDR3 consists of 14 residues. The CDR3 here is CAWSVLGNTDTQYF. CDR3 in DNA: TGTGCCTGGAGTGTACTCGGGAACACAGATACGCAGTATTTT. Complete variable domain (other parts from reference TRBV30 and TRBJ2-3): SQTIHQWPATLVQPVGSPLSLECTVEGTSNPNLYWYRQAAGRGLQLLFYSVGIGQISSEVPQNLSASRPQDRQFILSSKKLLLSDSGFYLCAWSVLGNTDTQYFGPGTRLTVL.

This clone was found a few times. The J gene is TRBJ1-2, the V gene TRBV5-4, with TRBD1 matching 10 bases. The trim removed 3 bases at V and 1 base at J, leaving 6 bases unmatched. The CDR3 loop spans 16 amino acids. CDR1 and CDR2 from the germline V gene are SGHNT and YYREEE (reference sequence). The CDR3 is CASSSPGTGDNYGYTF. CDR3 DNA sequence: TGTGCCAGCAGCTCCCCCGGGACAGGGGATAACTATGGCTACACCTTC.

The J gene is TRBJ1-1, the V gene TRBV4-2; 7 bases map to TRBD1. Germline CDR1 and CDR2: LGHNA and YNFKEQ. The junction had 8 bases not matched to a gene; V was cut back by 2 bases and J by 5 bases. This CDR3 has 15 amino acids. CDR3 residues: CASSQLQGRKTEAFF. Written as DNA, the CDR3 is TGTGCCAGCAGCCAACTACAGGGGAGGAAAACTGAAGCTTTCTTT.

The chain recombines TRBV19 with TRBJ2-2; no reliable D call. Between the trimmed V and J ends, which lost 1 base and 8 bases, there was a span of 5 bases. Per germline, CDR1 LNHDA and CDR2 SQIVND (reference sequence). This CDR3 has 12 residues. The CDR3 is CASSIASGELFF. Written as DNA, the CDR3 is TGTGCCAGTAGTATAGCCAGTGGGGAGCTGTTTTTT.

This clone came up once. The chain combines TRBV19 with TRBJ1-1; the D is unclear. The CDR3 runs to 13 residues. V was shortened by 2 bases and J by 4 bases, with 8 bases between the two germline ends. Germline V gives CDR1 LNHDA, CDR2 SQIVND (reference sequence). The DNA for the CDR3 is TGTGCCAGTAGTATAATAGGGAGCACTGAAGCTTTCTTT. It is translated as CASSIIGSTEAFF.

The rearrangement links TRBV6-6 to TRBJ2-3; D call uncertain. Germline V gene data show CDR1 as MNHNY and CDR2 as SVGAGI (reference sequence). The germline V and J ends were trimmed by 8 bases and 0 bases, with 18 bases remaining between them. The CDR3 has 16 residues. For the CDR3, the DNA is TGTGCCAGCGCCACGTGGGCTCATCTTAGCACAGATACGCAGTATTTT. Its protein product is CASATWAHLSTDTQYF.

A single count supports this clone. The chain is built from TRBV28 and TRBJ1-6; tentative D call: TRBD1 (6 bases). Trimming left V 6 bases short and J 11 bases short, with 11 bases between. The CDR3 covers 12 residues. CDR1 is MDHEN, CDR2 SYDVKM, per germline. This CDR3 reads CASRSSGAPLHF. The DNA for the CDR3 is TGTGCCAGCAGAAGCTCAGGGGCACCCCTCCACTTT.

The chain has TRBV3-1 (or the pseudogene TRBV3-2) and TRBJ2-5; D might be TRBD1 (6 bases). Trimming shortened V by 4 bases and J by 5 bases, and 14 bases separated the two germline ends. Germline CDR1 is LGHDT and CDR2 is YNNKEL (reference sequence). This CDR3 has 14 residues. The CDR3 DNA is TGTGCCAGCAGCCCGGACAGCGGCGGGGAGACCCAGTACTTC. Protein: CASSPDSGGETQYF.

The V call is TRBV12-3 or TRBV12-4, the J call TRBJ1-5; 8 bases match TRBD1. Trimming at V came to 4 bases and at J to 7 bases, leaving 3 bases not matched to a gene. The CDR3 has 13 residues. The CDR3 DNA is TGTGCCAGCAGTTCAGGGGGCGGGCAGCCCCAGCATTTT. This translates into CASSSGGGQPQHF.